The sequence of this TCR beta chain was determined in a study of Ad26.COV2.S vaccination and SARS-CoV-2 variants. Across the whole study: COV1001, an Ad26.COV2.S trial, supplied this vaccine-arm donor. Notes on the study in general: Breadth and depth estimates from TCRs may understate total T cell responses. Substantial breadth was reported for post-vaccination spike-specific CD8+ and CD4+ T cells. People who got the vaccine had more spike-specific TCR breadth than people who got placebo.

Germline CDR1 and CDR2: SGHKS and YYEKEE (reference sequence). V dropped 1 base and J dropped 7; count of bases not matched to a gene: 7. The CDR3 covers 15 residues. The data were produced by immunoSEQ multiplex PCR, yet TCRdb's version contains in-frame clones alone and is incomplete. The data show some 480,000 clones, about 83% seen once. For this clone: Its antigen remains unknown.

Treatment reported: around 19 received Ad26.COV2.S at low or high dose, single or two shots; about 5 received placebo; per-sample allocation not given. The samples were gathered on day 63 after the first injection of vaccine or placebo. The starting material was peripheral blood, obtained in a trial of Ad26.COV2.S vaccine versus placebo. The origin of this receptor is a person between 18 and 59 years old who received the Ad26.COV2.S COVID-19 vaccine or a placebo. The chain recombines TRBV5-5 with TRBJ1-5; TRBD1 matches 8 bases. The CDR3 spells CASSLSGGTGQPQHF. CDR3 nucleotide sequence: TGTGCCAGCAGCTTGTCAGGGGGCACAGGGCAGCCCCAGCATTTT. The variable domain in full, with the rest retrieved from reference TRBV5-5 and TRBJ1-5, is DAGVTQSPTHLIKTRGQQVTLRCSPISGHKSVSWYQQVLGQGPQFIFQYYEKEERGRGNFPDRFSARQFPNYSSELNVNALLLGDSALYLCASSLSGGTGQPQHFGDGTRLSIL.